The rows below give T cell receptor beta chains drawn from one sample of a study of T cells in Graves' hyperthyroidism and ophthalmopathy. TCRdb redid the calling of the multiplex PCR reads with MiXCR, one entry per CDR3 protein. The sample consists of hundreds of thousands of distinct CDR3 sequences, about 14% of them appearing once. Sequenced: blood. These TCRs come from a woman aged 45-65 years with Graves' ophthalmopathy. Each CDR3 is given without its conserved first and last residue. Fields, in order: V gene, D gene, CDR3 protein. D genes are given only for firm matches.

V: TRBV10-2
D: -
CDR3: ASSDWRYNEQF

V: TRBV7-2
D: -
CDR3: ASSYLRESYEQY

V: TRBV5-8
D: -
CDR3: ASTPERFLSGNTIY

V: TRBV20-1
D: TRBD2
CDR3: SARDRIAGNYEQY

V: TRBV7-9
D: -
CDR3: ASSSRPISYEQY

V: TRBV11-1
D: TRBD2
CDR3: ASSRTGTSGVNTDTQY

V: TRBV11-2
D: TRBD2
CDR3: ASSLELASGSYEQY

V: TRBV7-3
D: -
CDR3: ASSLGPDYEQY

V: TRBV27
D: TRBD1
CDR3: ASRRQGTNHEQY

V: TRBV14
D: -
CDR3: ASSQAGSGETQY

V: TRBV18
D: -
CDR3: ASSPPPGHNYNEQF

V: TRBV20-1
D: TRBD1
CDR3: SANRQGTYEQY

V: TRBV7-9
D: -
CDR3: ASAAPGVGEQF

V: TRBV19
D: TRBD1
CDR3: ASSIGDRRSSYNEQF

V: TRBV24-1
D: -
CDR3: ATSPYSNQPQH

V: TRBV6-2/TRBV6-3
D: -
CDR3: ASRGQGTSTDTQY

V: TRBV6-5
D: -
CDR3: ASSYSRDSYEQY

V: TRBV18
D: -
CDR3: ASSPPNRSSGNTIY

V: TRBV19
D: -
CDR3: ASRPGRLSGANVLT

V: TRBV7-2
D: TRBD1
CDR3: ASSFRQGSYEQY

V: TRBV4-1
D: -
CDR3: ASSQPVSNQPQH

V: TRBV29-1
D: -
CDR3: SVEASRSVYNEQF

V: TRBV18
D: TRBD1
CDR3: ASSPTLGTGPTSNQPQH

V: TRBV2
D: -
CDR3: ASREQRETQY

V: TRBV4-1
D: -
CDR3: ASSQAARRESSYNEQF

V: TRBV9
D: -
CDR3: ASSVDPQGYQPQH

V: TRBV7-6
D: TRBD2
CDR3: ASSSLAGVGEQY

V: TRBV9
D: TRBD2
CDR3: ASSVFGRASETQY

V: TRBV10-3
D: TRBD1
CDR3: AITNRDRGLDEQF

V: TRBV7-9
D: TRBD2
CDR3: ASRFSGRNEQF

V: TRBV6-1
D: -
CDR3: ASSELAFEQY

V: TRBV29-1
D: TRBD1
CDR3: SVEDRKASTDTQY

V: TRBV28
D: TRBD1
CDR3: ASRGQGRNTEAF

V: TRBV20-1
D: -
CDR3: SAPGRRPYEQY

V: TRBV5-1
D: TRBD1
CDR3: ASSLASSQGAGYT

V: TRBV10-3
D: -
CDR3: AISESTYRVLGGTQY

V: TRBV20-1
D: -
CDR3: SARGTGDTQY

V: TRBV5-5
D: TRBD1
CDR3: ASSPTGQGGADTQY

V: TRBV6-1
D: -
CDR3: ASRLPRDTSEQF

V: TRBV29-1
D: -
CDR3: SVGIGGHNEKLF

V: TRBV4-3
D: -
CDR3: ASSQAGPPTEQY

V: TRBV18
D: -
CDR3: ASSPPEGVAGWNEQY

V: TRBV7-2
D: -
CDR3: ASSPPGPAREQY

V: TRBV10-3
D: TRBD2
CDR3: AISGVAGIRNEQF

V: TRBV7-3
D: TRBD2
CDR3: ASSRGLAGELF

V: TRBV28
D: TRBD2
CDR3: ASSFLAGGGSYNEQF

V: TRBV27
D: TRBD2
CDR3: ASSSSRGLAGGPYNEQF

V: TRBV5-1
D: TRBD1
CDR3: ASSLTGPNTEAF

V: TRBV6-5
D: -
CDR3: ASSYRGVTYNEQF

V: TRBV7-8
D: TRBD2
CDR3: ASSPGLAGGPFEQY

V: TRBV12-3/TRBV12-4
D: TRBD1
CDR3: ASRPDRGYEQY